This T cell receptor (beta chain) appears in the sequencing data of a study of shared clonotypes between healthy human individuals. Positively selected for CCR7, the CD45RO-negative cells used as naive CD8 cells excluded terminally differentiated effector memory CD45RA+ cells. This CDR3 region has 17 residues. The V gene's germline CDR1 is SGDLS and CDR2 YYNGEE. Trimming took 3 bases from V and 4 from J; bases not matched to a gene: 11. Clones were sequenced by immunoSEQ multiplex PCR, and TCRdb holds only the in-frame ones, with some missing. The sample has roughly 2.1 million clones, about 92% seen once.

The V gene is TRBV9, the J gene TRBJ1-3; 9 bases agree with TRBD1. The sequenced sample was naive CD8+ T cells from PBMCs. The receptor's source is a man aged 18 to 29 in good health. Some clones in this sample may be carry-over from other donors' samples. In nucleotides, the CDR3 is TGTGCCAGCAGCGCAACGGGACAGGGACTATCGGGAAACACCATATATTTT. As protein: CASSATGQGLSGNTIYF.